This T cell receptor beta chain was obtained from a study of OX40 agonist ivuxolimab in advanced cancers. The overall study: Three patients responded partially, comprising one with hepatocellular carcinoma and two with cutaneous melanoma. Findings of the study overall: On average, CD8+ T cells showed a greater number of expanded clones than CD4+. Both CD4+ and CD8+ T cell populations in blood had undergone clonal expansion by week 6 at 0.1 to 3.0 mg/kg.

The CDR3 covers 14 residues. From germline, CDR1 is MDHEN and CDR2 SYDVKM. Trimming cost V 8 bases and J 3 bases; bases outside gene matches: 6. Clones were read by immunoSEQ multiplex PCR, and TCRdb kept only the in-frame ones, dropping some. The sample lists about 80,000 clones; 85% to 95% were seen once. In regard to this clone: Antigen unknown.

This chain uses TRBV28 with TRBJ1-4; 7 bases line up with TRBD1. This specimen was CD4+ or CD8+ T cells sorted from blood, taken in a trial of the OX40 agonist ivuxolimab. This TCR was sampled from an adult with an advanced solid tumor such as melanoma, head and neck, liver or kidney cancer. CDR3 DNA sequence: TGTGCCAGCGGAGGGACAGCCTCTAATGAAAAACTGTTTTTT. It is translated as CASGGTASNEKLFF.